This TCR beta chain is drawn from a study of blood T cell repertoires in COVID-19. Study-level background: The origin of the acute and convalescent COVID-19 samples was the United States, Italy and Spain. The analysed material was cDNA or gDNA that came from T cells, B-cell-depleted T cells, or PBMCs.

This clone was recorded only once. CDR3 length: 13 residues. Trimming stripped 2 bases from V and 2 bases from J, with 6 bases between. Germline assignment: CDR1 MNHEY and CDR2 SVGAGI. Authors' data handling: It was from reference gene primer amplification that nucleated cell counts were estimated. The table came from immunoSEQ multiplex PCR; TCRdb's copy has only in-frame clones and leaves some out. V, J and clone size derive from that table, while D and trimming were established from the DNA sequence. The table shows about 87,000 clones, with about 83% occurring only once. This TCR came from a woman in her 70s with acute or convalescent COVID-19. Source material: peripheral blood. The rearrangement uses TRBV6-5 and TRBJ1-2, with no clear D. In DNA, the CDR3 is TGTGCCAGCAGTTACGGAGGGAACTATGGCTACACCTTC. Amino acids: CASSYGGNYGYTF.